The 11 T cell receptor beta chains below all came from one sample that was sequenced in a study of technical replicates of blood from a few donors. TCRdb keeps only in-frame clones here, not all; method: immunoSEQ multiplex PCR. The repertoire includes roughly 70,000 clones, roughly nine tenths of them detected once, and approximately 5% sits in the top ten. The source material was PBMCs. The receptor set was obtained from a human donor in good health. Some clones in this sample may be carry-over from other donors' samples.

For the CDR3, the DNA is TGCGCCAGCAGCCAATCCGGGAGATGGTCAGGAGAGACCCAGTACTTC. Residues: CASSQSGRWSGETQYF. This rearrangement joins TRBV4-3 to TRBJ2-5; tentative D call: TRBD2 (6 bases). CDR3 length: 16 residues. Trimming left V 2 bases short and J 4 bases short, with 17 bases between. Germline values: CDR1 LGHNA, CDR2 YSLEER.

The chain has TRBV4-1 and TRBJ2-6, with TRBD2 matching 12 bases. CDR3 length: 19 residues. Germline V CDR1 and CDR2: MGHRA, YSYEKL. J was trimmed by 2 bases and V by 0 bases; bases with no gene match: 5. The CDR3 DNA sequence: TGCGCCAGCAGCCAAGATTTCCTAGCGGGGGGGCCTGGGGCCAACGTCCTGACTTTC. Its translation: CASSQDFLAGGPGANVLTF.

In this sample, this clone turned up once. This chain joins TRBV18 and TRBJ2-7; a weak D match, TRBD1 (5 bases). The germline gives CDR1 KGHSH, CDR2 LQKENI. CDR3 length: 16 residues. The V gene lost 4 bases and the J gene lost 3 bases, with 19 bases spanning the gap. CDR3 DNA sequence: TGTGCCAGCTCACTAAAACACCAGACAGTAAACTACGAGCAGTACTTC. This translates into CASSLKHQTVNYEQYF.

The CDR3 region is CASSYRDGIQYF. In DNA form, the CDR3 reads TGTGCCAGCAGCTACAGGGACGGCATTCAGTACTTC. The chain joins TRBV5-6 to TRBJ2-4; tentative D call: TRBD1 (6 bases). This CDR3 spans 12 amino acids. Germline V gives CDR1 SGHDT, CDR2 YYEEEE. V was pared by 3 bases and J by 9 bases, with 10 bases between.

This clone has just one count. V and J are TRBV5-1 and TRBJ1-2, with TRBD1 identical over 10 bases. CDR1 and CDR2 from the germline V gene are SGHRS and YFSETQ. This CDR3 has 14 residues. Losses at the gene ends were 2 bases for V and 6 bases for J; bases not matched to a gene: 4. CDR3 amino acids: CASSLWTGGNGYTF. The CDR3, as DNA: TGCGCCAGCAGCTTATGGACAGGGGGAAATGGCTACACCTTC.

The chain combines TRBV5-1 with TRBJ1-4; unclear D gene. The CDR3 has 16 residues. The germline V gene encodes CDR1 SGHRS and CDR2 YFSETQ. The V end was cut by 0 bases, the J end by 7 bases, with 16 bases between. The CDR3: CASSLEVKAVVEKLFF. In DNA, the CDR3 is TGCGCCAGCAGCTTGGAAGTCAAGGCGGTCGTTGAAAAACTGTTTTTT.

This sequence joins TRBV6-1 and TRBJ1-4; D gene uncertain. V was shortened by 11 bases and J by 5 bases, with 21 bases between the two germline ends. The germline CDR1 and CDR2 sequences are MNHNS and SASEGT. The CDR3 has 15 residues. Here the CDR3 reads CAAGTTPSRNEKLFF. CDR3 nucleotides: TGTGCCGCGGGTACGACCCCGAGCCGAAATGAAAAACTGTTTTTT.

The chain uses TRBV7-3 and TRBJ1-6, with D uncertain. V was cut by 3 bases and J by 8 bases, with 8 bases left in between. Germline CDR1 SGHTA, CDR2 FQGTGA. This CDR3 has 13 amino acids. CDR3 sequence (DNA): TGTGCCAGCAGCTTCATGAGGGATTCACCCCTCCACTTT. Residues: CASSFMRDSPLHF.

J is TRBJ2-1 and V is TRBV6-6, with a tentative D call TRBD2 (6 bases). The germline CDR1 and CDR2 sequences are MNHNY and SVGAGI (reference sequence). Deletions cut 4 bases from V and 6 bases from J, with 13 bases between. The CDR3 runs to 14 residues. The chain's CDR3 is CASSLGLSPNEQFF. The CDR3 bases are TGTGCCAGCAGTTTAGGACTAAGTCCCAATGAGCAGTTCTTC.

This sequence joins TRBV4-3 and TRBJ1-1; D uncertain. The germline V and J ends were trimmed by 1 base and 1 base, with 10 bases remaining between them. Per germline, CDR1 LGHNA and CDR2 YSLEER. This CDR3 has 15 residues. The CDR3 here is CASSQGADRNTEAFF. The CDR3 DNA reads TGCGCCAGCAGCCAAGGGGCAGATCGGAACACTGAAGCTTTCTTT.

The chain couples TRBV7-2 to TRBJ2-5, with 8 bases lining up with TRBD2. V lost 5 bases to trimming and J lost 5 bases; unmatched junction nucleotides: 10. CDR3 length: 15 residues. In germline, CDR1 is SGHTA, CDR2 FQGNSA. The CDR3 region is CASSKRTGGRETQYF. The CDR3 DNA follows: TGTGCCAGCAGCAAGCGGACGGGGGGGCGGGAGACCCAGTACTTC.